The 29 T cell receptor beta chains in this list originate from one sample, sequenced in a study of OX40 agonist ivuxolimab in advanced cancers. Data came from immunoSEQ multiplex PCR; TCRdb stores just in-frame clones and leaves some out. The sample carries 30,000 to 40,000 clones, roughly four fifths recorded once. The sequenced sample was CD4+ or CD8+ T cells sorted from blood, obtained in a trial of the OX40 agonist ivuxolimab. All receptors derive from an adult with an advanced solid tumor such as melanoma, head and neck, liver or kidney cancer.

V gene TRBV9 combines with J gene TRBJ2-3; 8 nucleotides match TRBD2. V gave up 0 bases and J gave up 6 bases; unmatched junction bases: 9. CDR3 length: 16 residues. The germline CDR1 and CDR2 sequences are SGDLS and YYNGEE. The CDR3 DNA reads TGTGCCAGCAGCGTAGGCGGGGGGTTGATAGGGGATACGCAGTATTTT. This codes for CASSVGGGLIGDTQYF.

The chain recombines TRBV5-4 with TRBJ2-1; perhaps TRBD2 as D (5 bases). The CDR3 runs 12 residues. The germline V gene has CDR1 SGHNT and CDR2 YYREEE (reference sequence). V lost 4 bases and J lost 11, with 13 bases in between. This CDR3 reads CASSDDGEKQFF. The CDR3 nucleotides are TGTGCCAGCAGCGACGACGGGGAAAAGCAGTTCTTC. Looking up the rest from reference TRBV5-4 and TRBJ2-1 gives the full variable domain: ETGVTQSPTHLIKTRGQQVTLRCSSQSGHNTVSWYQQALGQGPQFIFQYYREEENGRGNFPPRFSGLQFPNYSSELNVNALELDDSALYLCASSDDGEKQFFGPGTRLTVL.

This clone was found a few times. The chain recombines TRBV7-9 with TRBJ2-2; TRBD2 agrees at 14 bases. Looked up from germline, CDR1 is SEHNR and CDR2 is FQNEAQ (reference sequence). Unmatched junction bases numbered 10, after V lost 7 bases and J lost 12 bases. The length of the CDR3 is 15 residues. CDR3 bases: TGTGCCAGCAACAGTCCGGGACTAGCGGGAGCGAAGCTGTTTTTT. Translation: CASNSPGLAGAKLFF.

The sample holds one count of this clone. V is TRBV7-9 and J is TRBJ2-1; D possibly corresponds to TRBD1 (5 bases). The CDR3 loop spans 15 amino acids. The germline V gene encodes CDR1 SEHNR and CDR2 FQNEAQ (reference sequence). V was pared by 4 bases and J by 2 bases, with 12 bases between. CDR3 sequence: CASSSGNVPYNEQFF. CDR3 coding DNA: TGTGCCAGCAGCTCAGGGAACGTACCCTACAATGAGCAGTTCTTC.

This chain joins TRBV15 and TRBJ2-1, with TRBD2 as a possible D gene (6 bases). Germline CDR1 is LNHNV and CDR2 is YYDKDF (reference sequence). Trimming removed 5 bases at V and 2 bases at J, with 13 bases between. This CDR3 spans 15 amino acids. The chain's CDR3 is CATSARGSTYNEQFF. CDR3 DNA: TGTGCCACCAGCGCACGGGGGTCGACCTACAATGAGCAGTTCTTC.

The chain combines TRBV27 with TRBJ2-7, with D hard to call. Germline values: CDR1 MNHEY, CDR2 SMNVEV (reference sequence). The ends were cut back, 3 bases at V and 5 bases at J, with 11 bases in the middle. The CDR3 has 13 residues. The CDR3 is CASSLNSYNEQYF. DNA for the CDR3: TGTGCCAGCAGTTTGAACAGTTACAACGAGCAGTACTTC.

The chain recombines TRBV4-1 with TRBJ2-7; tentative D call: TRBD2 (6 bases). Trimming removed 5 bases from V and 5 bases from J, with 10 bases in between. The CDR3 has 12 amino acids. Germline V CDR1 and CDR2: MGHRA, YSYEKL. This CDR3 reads CASSAGGDEQYF. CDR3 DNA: TGCGCCAGCAGCGCTGGCGGGGACGAGCAGTACTTC.

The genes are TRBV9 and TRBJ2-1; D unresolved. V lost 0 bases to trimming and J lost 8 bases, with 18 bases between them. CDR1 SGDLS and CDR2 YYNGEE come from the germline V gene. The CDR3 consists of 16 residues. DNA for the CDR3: TGTGCCAGCAGCGTAGCGGGTGTTATAGGGTACGATGAGCAGTTCTTC. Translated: CASSVAGVIGYDEQFF. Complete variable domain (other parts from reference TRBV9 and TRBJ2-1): DSGVTQTPKHLITATGQRVTLRCSPRSGDLSVYWYQQSLDQGLQFLIQYYNGEERAKGNILERFSAQQFPDLHSELNLSSLELGDSALYFCASSVAGVIGYDEQFFGPGTRLTVL.

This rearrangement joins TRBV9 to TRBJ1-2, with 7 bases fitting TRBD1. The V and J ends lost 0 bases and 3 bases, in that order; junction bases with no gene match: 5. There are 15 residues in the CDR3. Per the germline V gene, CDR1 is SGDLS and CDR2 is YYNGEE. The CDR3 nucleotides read TGTGCCAGCAGCGTAGCCGGGACAGACCACTATGGCTACACCTTC. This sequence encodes CASSVAGTDHYGYTF.

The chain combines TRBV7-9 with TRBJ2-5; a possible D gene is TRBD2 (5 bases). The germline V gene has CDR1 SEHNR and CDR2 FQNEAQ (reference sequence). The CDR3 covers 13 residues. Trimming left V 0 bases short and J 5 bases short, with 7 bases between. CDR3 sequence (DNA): TGTGCCAGCAGCTTAGCCGGGAAGGAGACCCAGTACTTC. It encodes CASSLAGKETQYF.

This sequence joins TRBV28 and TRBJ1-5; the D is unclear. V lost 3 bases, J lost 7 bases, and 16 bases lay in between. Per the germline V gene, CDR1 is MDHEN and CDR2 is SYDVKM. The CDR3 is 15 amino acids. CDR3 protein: CASSLAVRVGQPQHF. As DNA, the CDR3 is TGTGCCAGCAGTTTGGCTGTTAGAGTTGGACAGCCCCAGCATTTT. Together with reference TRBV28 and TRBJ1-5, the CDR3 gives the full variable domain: DVKVTQSSRYLVKRTGEKVFLECVQDMDHENMFWYRQDPGLGLRLIYFSYDVKMKEKGDIPEGYSVSREKKERFSLILESASTNQTSMYLCASSLAVRVGQPQHFGDGTRLSIL.

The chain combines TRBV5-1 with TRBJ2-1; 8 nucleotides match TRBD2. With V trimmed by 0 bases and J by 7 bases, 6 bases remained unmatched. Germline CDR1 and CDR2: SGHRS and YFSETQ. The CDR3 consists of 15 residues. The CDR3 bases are TGCGCCAGCAGCTTGGCGGGAGGGCTTTTTAATGAGCAGTTCTTC. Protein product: CASSLAGGLFNEQFF.

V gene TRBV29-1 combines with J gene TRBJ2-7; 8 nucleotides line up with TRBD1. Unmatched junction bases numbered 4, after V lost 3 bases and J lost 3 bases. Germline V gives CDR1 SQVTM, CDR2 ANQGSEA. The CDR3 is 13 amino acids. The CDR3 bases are TGCAGCGTTGACGGGACAGGACTCTACGAGCAGTACTTC. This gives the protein CSVDGTGLYEQYF.

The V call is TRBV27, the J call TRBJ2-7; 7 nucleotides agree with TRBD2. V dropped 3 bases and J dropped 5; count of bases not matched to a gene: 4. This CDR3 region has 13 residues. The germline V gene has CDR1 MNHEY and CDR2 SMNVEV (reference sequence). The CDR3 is CASSFSGRDEQYF. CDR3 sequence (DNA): TGTGCCAGCAGTTTTTCTGGGAGGGACGAGCAGTACTTC.

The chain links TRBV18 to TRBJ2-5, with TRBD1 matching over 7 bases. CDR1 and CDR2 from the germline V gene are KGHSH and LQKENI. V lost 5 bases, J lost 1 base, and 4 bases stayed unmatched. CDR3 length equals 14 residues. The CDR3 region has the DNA TGTGCCAGCTCAACTACAGGGGCCCAAGAGACCCAGTACTTC. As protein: CASSTTGAQETQYF. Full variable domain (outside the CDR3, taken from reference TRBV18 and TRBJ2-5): NAGVMQNPRHLVRRRGQEARLRCSPMKGHSHVYWYRQLPEEGLKFMVYLQKENIIDESGMPKERFSAEFPKEGPSILRIQQVVRGDSAAYFCASSTTGAQETQYFGPGTRLLVL.

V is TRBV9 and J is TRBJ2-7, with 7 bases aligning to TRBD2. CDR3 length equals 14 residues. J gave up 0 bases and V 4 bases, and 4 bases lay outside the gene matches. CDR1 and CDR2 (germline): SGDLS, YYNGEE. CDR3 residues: CASSFGGGSYEQYF. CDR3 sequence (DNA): TGTGCCAGCAGCTTCGGCGGGGGCTCCTACGAGCAGTACTTC.

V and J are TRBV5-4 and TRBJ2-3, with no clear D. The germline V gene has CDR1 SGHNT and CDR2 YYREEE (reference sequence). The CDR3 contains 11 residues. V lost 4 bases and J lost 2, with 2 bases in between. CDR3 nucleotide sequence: TGTGCCAGCAGCCTCACAGATACGCAGTATTTT. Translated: CASSLTDTQYF.

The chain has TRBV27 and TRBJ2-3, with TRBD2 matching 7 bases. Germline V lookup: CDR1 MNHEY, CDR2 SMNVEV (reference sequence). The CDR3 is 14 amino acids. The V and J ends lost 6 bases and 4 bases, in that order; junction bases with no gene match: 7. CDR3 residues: CASSQGGDPDTQYF. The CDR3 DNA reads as TGTGCCAGCAGCCAGGGAGGGGACCCAGATACGCAGTATTTT.

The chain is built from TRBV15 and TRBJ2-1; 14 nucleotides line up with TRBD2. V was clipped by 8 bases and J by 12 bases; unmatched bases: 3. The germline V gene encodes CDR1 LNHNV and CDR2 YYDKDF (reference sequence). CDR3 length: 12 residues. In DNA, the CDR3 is TGTGCCACCCTTGGGACTAGCGGGAGGCAGTTCTTC. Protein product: CATLGTSGRQFF.

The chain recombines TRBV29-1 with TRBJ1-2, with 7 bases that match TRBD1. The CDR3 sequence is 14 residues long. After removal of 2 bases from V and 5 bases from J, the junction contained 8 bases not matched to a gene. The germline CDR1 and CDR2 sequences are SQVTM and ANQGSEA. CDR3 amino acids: CSVEPTGEYYGYTF. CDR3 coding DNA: TGCAGCGTTGAACCCACAGGGGAGTATTATGGCTACACCTTC.

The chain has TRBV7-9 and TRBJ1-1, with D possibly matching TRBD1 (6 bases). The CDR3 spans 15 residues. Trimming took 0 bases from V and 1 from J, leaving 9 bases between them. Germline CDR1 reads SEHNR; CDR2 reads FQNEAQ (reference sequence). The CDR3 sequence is CASSLAQGWNTEAFF. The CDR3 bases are TGTGCCAGCAGCTTAGCGCAGGGGTGGAACACTGAAGCTTTCTTT.

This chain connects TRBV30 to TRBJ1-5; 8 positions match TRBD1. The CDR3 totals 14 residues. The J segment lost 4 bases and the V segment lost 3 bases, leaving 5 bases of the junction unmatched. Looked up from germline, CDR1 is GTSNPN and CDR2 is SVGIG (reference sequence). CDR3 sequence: CAWSHGQGNQPQHF. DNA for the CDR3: TGTGCCTGGAGCCATGGACAGGGAAATCAGCCCCAGCATTTT.

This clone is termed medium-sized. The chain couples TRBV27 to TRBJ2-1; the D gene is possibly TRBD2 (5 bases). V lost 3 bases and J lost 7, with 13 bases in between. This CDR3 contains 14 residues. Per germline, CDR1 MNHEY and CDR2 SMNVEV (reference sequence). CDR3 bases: TGTGCCAGCAGTTTTACCCTTACGGGGAATGAGCAGTTCTTC. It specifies CASSFTLTGNEQFF.

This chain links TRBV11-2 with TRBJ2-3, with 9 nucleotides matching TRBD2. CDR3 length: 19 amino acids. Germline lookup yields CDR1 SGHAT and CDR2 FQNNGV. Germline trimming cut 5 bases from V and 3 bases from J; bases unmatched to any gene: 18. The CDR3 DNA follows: TGTGCCAGCAGCCCACACAATCCCCTTCTAGCGGGAAGTACAGATACGCAGTATTTT. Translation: CASSPHNPLLAGSTDTQYF.

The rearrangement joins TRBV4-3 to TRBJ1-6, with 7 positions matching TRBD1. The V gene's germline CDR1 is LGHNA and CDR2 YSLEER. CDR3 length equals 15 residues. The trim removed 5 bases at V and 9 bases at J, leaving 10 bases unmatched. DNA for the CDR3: TGCGCCAGCAGCTATTCGACAGGGTCGGCTTCACCCCTCCACTTT. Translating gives CASSYSTGSASPLHF.

The chain's CDR3 is CASSYSGTGSAYEQYF. The CDR3 coding sequence is TGTGCCAGCAGTTACTCGGGGACAGGGTCTGCCTACGAGCAGTACTTC. This chain connects TRBV6-5 to TRBJ2-7; 9 nucleotides agree with TRBD1. The CDR3 length is 16 residues. The ends lost 0 bases at V and 2 bases at J; junction bases unmatched: 5. Germline loops: CDR1 MNHEY, CDR2 SVGAGI.

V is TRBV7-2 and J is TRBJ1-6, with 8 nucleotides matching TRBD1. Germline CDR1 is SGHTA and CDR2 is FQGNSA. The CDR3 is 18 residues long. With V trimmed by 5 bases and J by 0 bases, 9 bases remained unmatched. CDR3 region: CASSTPGQESSYNSPLHF. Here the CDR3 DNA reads TGTGCCAGCAGCACCCCGGGACAGGAAAGCTCCTATAATTCACCCCTCCACTTT.

This chain's CDR3 is CASNRGEQPQHF. The CDR3 DNA reads TGTGCCAGCAACAGGGGAGAACAGCCCCAGCATTTT. J is TRBJ1-5 and V is TRBV6-1; 7 bases map to TRBD1. Germline-derived CDR1 and CDR2 are MNHNS and SASEGT. V shed 7 bases and J 7 bases; nucleotides not matched to a gene: 4. This CDR3 has 12 amino acids.

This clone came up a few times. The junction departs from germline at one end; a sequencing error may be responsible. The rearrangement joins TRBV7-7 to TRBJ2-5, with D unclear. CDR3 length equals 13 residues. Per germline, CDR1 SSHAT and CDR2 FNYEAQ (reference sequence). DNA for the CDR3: TGTGCTAGCAGCTTGCAGTCCGGTTGGGCCCAGTACTTC. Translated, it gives CASSLQSGWAQYF.